The sequence of this TCR beta chain was determined in a study of OX40 agonist ivuxolimab in advanced cancers. Overall study: Cohort: roughly 79% men, mean age approximately 60, aged roughly 23 to 79.

Turning to this clone: Its antigen remains unknown.

Sequencing used immunoSEQ multiplex PCR; TCRdb keeps in-frame clones, though not all of them. This table has more than 45,000 clones, about 93% appearing once. Findings of the study overall: The investigators did not determine what antigen specificity the expanded peripheral T cells had. CD4+ T cells averaged fewer expanded clones than CD8+ T cells.

The CDR3 extends over 13 amino acids. After removal of 6 bases from V and 4 bases from J, the junction contained 0 bases not matched to a gene. Germline V CDR1 and CDR2: SNHLY, FYNNEI. Samples were taken at baseline and on day 1 of cycles 4 and 7. This chain uses TRBV2 with TRBJ1-2; 12 nucleotides agree with TRBD1. Sequenced here: CD4+ or CD8+ T cells sorted from blood, sampled in a trial of the OX40 agonist ivuxolimab. This TCR was recovered from an adult with an advanced solid tumor such as melanoma, head and neck, liver or kidney cancer. The chain's CDR3 is CASRGQGAYGYTF. DNA of the CDR3: TGTGCCAGCAGGGGACAGGGGGCCTATGGCTACACCTTC.